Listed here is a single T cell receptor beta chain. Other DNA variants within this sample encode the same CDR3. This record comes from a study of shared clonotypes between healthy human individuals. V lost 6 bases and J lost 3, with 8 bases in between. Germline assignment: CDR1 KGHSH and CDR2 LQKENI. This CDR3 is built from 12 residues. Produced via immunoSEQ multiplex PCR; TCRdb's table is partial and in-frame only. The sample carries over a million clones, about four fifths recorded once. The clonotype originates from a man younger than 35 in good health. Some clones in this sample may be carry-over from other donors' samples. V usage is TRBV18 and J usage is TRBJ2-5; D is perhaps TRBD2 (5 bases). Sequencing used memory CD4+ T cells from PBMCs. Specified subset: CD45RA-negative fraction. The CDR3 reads CASSRREETQYF. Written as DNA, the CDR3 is TGTGCCAGCTCCCGGCGGGAAGAGACCCAGTACTTC.